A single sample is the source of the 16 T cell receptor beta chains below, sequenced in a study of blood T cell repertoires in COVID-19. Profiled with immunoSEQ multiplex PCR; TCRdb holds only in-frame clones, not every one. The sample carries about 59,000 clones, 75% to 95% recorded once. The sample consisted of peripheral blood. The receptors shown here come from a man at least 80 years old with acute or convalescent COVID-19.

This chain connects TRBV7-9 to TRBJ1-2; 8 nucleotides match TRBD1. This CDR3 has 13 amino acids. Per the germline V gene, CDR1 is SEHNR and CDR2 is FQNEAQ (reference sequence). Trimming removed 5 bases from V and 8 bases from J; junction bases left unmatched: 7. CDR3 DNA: TGTGCCAGCAGCACCACAGGGGGAAGAGGCTACACCTTC. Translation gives CASSTTGGRGYTF. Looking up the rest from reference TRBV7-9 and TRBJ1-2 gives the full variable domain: DTGVSQNPRHKITKRGQNVTFRCDPISEHNRLYWYRQTLGQGPEFLTYFQNEAQLEKSRLLSDRFSAERPKGSFSTLEIQRTEQGDSAMYLCASSTTGGRGYTFGSGTRLTVV.

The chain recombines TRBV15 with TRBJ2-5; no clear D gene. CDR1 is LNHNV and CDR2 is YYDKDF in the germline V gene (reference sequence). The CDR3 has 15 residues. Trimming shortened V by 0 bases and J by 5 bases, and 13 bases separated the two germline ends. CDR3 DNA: TGTGCCACCAGCAGAGATTTGGGCAGCAAGGAGACCCAGTACTTC. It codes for CATSRDLGSKETQYF.

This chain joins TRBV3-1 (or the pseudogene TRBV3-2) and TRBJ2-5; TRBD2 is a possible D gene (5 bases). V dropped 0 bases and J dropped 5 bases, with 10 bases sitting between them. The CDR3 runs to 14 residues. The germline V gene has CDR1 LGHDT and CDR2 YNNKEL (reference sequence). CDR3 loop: CASSQDPPGETQYF. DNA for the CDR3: TGTGCCAGCAGCCAAGATCCCCCGGGGGAGACCCAGTACTTC.

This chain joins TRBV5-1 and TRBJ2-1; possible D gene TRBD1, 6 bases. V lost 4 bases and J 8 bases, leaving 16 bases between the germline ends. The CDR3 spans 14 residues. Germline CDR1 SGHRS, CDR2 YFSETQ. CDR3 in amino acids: CASSPGQIGDEQFF. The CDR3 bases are TGCGCCAGCAGCCCCGGACAGATCGGGGATGAGCAGTTCTTC.

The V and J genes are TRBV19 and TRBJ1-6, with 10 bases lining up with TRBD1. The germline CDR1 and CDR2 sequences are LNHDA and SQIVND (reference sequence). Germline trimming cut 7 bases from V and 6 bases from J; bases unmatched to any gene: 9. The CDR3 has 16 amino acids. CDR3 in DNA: TGTGCCAGTACTGATTCCGGGACAGGGGCTAATTCACCCCTCCACTTT. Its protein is CASTDSGTGANSPLHF.

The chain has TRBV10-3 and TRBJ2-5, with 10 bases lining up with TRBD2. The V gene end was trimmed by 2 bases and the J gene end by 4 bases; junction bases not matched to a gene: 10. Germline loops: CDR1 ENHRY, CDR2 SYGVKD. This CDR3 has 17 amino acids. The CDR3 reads CAISEDYSGGQRETQYF. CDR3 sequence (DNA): TGTGCCATCAGTGAGGATTATAGCGGGGGGCAAAGAGAGACCCAGTACTTC.

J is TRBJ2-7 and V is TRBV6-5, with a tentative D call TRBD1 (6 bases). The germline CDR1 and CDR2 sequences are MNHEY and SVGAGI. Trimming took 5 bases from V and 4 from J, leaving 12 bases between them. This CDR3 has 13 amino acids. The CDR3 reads CASSQQGGYEQYF. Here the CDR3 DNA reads TGTGCCAGCAGTCAACAGGGTGGGTACGAGCAGTACTTC.

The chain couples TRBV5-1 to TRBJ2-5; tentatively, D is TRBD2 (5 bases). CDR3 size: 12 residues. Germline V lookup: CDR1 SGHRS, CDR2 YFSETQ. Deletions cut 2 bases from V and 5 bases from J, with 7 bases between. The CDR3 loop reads CASSFTGETQYF. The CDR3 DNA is TGCGCCAGCAGCTTCACGGGGGAGACCCAGTACTTC.

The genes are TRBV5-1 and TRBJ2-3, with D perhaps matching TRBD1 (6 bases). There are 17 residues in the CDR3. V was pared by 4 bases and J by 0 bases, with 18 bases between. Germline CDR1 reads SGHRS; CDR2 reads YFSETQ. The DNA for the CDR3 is TGCGCCAGCAGCACCCGGACAGACAGCACTAGCACAGATACGCAGTATTTT. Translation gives CASSTRTDSTSTDTQYF.

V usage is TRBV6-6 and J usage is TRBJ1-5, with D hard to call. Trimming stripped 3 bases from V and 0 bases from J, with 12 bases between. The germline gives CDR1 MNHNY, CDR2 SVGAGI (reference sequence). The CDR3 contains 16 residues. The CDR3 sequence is CASSYGHGDSNQPQHF. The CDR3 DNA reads TGTGCCAGCAGTTATGGGCACGGGGATAGCAATCAGCCCCAGCATTTT.

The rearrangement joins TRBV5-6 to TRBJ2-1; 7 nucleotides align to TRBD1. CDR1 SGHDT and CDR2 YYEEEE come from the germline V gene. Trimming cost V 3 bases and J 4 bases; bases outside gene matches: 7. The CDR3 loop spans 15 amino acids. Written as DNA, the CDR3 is TGTGCCAGCAGCTATCGGGACAGACCTTACAATGAGCAGTTCTTC. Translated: CASSYRDRPYNEQFF.

CDR3 nucleotides: TGTGCCAGCAGCCGCATAGCGGGAACCTACGAGCAGTACTTC. Amino acid sequence: CASSRIAGTYEQYF. The genes are TRBV7-9 and TRBJ2-7; TRBD2 aligns across 8 bases. The J segment lost 2 bases and the V segment lost 5 bases, leaving 5 bases of the junction unmatched. Per the germline V gene, CDR1 is SEHNR and CDR2 is FQNEAQ (reference sequence). This CDR3 spans 14 amino acids.

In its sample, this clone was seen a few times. The CDR3 DNA reads TGTGCCTGGAGACCCCCCTGGGGGGAGAGCTCCTACGAGCAGTACTTC. Protein: CAWRPPWGESSYEQYF. The rearrangement joins TRBV30 to TRBJ2-7, with TRBD2 as a possible D gene (6 bases). CDR1 and CDR2 (germline): GTSNPN, SVGIG (reference sequence). V was pared by 3 bases and J by 0 bases, with 18 bases between. The CDR3 is 16 amino acids.

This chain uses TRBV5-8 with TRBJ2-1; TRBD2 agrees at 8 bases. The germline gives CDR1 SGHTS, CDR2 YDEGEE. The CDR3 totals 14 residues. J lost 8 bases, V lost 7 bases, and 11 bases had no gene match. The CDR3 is CASSGTRGWDEQFF. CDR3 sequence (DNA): TGTGCCAGCTCCGGGACTAGGGGGTGGGATGAGCAGTTCTTC.

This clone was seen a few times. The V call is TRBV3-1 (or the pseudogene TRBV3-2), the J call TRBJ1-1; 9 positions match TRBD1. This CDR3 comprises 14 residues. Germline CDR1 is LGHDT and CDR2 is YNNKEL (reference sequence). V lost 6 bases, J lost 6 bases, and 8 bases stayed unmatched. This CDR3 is CASRGRTGVPEAFF. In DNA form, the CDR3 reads TGTGCCAGCAGAGGGAGGACAGGGGTCCCTGAAGCTTTCTTT.

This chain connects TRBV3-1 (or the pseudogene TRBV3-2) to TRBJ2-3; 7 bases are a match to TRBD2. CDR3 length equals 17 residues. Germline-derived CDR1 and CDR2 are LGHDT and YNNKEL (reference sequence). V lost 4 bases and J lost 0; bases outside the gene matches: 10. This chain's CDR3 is CASSLSLRAGSTDTQYF. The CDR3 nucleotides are TGTGCCAGCAGCCTGTCGCTGCGAGCGGGGAGCACAGATACGCAGTATTTT.